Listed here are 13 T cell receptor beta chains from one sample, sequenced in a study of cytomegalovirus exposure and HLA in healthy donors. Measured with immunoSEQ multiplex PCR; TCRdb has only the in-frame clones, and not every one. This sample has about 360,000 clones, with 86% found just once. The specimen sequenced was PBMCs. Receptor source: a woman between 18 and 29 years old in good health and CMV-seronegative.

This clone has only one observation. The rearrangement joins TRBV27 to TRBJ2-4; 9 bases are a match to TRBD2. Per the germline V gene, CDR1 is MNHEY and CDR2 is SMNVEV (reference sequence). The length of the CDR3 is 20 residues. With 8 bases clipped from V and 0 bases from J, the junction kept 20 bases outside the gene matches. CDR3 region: CASRGQVAGAPEIAKNIQYF. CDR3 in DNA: TGTGCCAGCCGTGGTCAGGTAGCGGGGGCCCCGGAAATAGCCAAAAACATTCAGTACTTC.

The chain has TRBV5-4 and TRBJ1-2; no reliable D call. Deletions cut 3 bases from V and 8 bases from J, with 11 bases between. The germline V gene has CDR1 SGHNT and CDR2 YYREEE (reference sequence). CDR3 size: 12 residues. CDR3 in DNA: TGTGCCAGCAGCTCGGCGGGATGGGGCTACACCTTC. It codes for CASSSAGWGYTF.

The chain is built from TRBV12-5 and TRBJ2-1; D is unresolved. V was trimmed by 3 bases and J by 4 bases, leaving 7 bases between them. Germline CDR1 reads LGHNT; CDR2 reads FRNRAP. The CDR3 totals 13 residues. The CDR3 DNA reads TGTGCTAGTGGTTTCACGGAGTACAATGAGCAGTTCTTC. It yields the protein CASGFTEYNEQFF.

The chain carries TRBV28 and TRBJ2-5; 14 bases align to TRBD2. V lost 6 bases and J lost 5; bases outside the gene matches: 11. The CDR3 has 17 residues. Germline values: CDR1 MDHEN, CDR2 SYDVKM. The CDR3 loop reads CASSPGLAGGPGETQYF. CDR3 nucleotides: TGTGCCAGCAGCCCTGGACTAGCGGGGGGCCCTGGGGAGACCCAGTACTTC.

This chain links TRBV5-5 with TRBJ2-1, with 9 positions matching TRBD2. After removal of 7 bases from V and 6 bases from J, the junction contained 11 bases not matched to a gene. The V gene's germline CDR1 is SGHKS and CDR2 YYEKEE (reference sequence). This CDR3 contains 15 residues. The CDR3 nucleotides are TGTGCCAGCCGTCGGGTTTTAGCGGGGGTCAATGAGCAGTTCTTC. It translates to CASRRVLAGVNEQFF.

CDR3 nucleotides: TGTGCCAGTAGTTCCGCCGCGGGGGGGCGAGATGAGCAGTTCTTC. It codes for CASSSAAGGRDEQFF. The V and J genes are TRBV19 and TRBJ2-1, with 9 bases lining up with TRBD2. Germline V gene lookup returns CDR1 LNHDA and CDR2 SQIVND (reference sequence). CDR3 length: 15 amino acids. V lost 5 bases, J lost 8 bases, and 10 bases stayed unmatched.

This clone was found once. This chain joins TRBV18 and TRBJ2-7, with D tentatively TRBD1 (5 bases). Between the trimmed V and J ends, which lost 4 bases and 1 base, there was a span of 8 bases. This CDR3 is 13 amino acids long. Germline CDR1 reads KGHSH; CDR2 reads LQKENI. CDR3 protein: CASSQGSSYEQYF. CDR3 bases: TGTGCCAGCTCACAGGGGTCATCCTACGAGCAGTACTTC.

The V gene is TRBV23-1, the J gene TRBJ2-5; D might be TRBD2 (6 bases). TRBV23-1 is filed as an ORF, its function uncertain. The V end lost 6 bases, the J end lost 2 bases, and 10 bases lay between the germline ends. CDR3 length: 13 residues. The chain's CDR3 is CASRCREQETQYF. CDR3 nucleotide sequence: TGCGCCAGCAGGTGCCGGGAGCAAGAGACCCAGTACTTC.

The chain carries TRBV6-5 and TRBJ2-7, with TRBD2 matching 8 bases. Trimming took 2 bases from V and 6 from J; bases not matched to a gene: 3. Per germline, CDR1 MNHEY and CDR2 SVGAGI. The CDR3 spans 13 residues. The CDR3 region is CASSYPGGGEQYF. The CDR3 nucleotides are TGTGCCAGCAGTTACCCCGGGGGGGGCGAGCAGTACTTC.

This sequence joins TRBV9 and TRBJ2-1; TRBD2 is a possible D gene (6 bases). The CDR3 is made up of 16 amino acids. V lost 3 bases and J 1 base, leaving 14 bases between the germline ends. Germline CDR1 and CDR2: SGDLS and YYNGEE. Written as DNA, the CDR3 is TGTGCCAGCAGCGAGGAACAAAGCGGGTCCTACAATGAGCAGTTCTTC. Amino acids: CASSEEQSGSYNEQFF.

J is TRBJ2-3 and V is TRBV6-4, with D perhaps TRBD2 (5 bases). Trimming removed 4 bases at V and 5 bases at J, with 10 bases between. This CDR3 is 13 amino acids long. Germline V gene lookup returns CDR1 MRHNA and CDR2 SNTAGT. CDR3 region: CASSASGEDTQYF. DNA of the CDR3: TGTGCCAGCAGTGCATCCGGGGAAGATACGCAGTATTTT.

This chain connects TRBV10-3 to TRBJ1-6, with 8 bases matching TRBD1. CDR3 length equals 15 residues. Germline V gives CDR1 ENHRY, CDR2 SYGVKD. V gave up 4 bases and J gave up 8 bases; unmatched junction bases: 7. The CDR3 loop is CAISGTGRGDSPLHF. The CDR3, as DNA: TGTGCCATCAGTGGGACAGGGCGAGGGGATTCACCCCTCCACTTT.

In DNA form, the CDR3 reads TGTGCCAGCAGCCACCTAGGGACAGTCCCCTACGAGCAGTACTTC. Protein: CASSHLGTVPYEQYF. The V gene is TRBV14, the J gene TRBJ2-7; TRBD1 aligns across 7 bases. Unmatched junction bases numbered 7, after V lost 3 bases and J lost 2 bases. Per germline, CDR1 SGHDN and CDR2 FVKESK. This CDR3 is 15 amino acids long.